The 4 T cell receptor beta chains presented below share a single source sample, sequenced in a study of response to subunit inactivated influenza vaccine. MiXCR was run by TCRdb on the RT-PCR reads, yielding one entry per CDR3 protein. The sample has hundreds of thousands of distinct CDR3 sequences, about 10% seen once. Specimen: PBMCs from blood, collected on the day of vaccination. The receptors here all came from a man in his forties or fifties who received an inactivated influenza vaccine.

This chain connects TRBV20-1 to TRBJ2-1, with 7 bases aligning to TRBD1. V trimming: 2 bases; J trimming: 8 bases; junction bases outside the gene matches: 3. The CDR3 is made up of 12 amino acids. Germline assignment: CDR1 DFQATT and CDR2 SNEGSKA (reference sequence). CDR3 nucleotide sequence: TGCAGTGCTAGACCAGGGGGAGATGAGCAGTTCTTC. The encoded protein is CSARPGGDEQFF.

This chain uses TRBV11-2 with TRBJ2-1; 8 nucleotides line up with TRBD1. V was pared by 6 bases and J by 6 bases, with 10 bases of the junction left unmatched. The CDR3 length is 15 residues. CDR1 is SGHAT and CDR2 is FQNNGV in the germline V gene. The CDR3 reads CASRYRTGSVNEQFF. For the CDR3, the DNA is TGTGCCAGCAGGTATAGGACAGGGTCCGTCAATGAGCAGTTCTTC.

This clonotype showed up many times. The rearrangement uses TRBV20-1 and TRBJ1-2; D is ambiguous. This CDR3 region has 13 residues. The germline gives CDR1 DFQATT, CDR2 SNEGSKA (reference sequence). The CDR3 region is CRPFGRTNYGYTF. The CDR3 bases are TGCAGACCCTTCGGGCGGACGAACTATGGCTACACCTTC.

The table lists this clonotype with a few counts. This rearrangement joins TRBV28 to TRBJ1-6; 9 bases agree with TRBD1. The J segment lost 6 bases and the V segment lost 6 bases, leaving 6 bases of the junction unmatched. Per the germline V gene, CDR1 is MDHEN and CDR2 is SYDVKM. The CDR3 has 15 amino acids. Here the CDR3 reads CASRGTGRGNSPLHF. CDR3 nucleotide sequence: TGTGCCAGCAGAGGGACAGGGAGGGGTAATTCACCCCTCCACTTT.